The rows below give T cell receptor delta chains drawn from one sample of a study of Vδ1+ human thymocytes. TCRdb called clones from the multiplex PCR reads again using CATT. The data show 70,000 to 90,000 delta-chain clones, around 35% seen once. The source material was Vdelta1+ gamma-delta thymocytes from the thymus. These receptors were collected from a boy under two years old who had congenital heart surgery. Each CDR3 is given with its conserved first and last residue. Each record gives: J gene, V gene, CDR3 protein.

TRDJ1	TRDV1	CALGDPHEGGDTHYTDKLIF
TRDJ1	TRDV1	CALGELAQYTDKLIF
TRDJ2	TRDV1	CALGELKKIAGGTTAQLFF
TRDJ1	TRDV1	CALGELPHPPSYAGGATAGTDKLIF
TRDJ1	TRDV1	CALGELGGPGLHRVLGVPSTDKLIF
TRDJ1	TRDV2	CACAGVGDNNTDKLIF
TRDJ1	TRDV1	CALGELFGGGILATNAPDKLIF
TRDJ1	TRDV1	CALGARGLPIVGGPEYTDKLIF
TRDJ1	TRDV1	CALGESFLRIHWGIREGGYADKLIF
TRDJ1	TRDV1	CALGEPTPAGGLPDKLIF
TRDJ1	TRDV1	CALGELSYTLYWGADHHTADKLIF
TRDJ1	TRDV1	CALGGRSLRTEYWGIKYTDKLIF
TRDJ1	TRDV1	CALGEFDLSGGYTDKLIF
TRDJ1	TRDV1	CALGEALTPKGASLKLIF
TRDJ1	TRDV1	CALGERAPGGVLGDTGKLIF
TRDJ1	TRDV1	CALGDLVLLPVLGYLSPGTDKLIF
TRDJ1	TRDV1	CALGELSGGRVDSDKLIF
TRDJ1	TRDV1	CALGEPSRSYDVGPYTDKLIF
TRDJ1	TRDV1	CALGEPRPSQRTGGALHTRGPYKLIF
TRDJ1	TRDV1	CALGDLHRGNPTDKLIF
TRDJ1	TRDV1	CALGELEVYWGNYTDKLIF
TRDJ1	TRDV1	CALGELGLPRTTGGYGYTDKLIF
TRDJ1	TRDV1	CALGALTFPPLLGDNTDKLIF
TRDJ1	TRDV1	CALGERANEGDTGWGTDKLIF
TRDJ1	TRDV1	CALGESGVLLGGLGDRYTDKLIF
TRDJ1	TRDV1	CALGEQAYYLYWEGDKLIF
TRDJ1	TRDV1	CALGEATGGYAVPYTDKLIF
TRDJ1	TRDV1	CALGEYLPLRGGILIF
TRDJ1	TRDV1	CALGAPIEILVLRLGVELQNNTDKLIF